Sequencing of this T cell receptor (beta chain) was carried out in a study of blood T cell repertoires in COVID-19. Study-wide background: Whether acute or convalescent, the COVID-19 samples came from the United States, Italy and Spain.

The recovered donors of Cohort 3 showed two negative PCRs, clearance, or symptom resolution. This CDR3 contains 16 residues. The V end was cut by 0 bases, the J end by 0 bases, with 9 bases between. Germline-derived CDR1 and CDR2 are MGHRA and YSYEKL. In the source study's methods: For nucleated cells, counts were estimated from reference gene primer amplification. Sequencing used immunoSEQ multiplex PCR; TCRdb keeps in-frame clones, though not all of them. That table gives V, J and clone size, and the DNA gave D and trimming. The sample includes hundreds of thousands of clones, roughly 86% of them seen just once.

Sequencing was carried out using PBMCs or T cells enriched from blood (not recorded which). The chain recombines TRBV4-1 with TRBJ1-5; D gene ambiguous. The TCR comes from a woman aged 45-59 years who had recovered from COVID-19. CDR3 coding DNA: TGCGCCAGCAGCCAAGAACGCAGTTATAGCAATCAGCCCCAGCATTTT. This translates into CASSQERSYSNQPQHF.